A selection of T cell receptor beta chains follows, all from one sample in a study of CD8+CD57+ T cells in acquired aplastic anemia. TCRdb re-derived calls from the reads in MiXCR, one entry per CDR3 protein. The table lists 400,000 to 450,000 distinct CDR3 sequences, under 80% of them singletons. The sequenced sample was sorted CD4+, CD8+, or CD8+CD57+ T cells (not recorded which) from PBMCs. Receptors originate from a human donor in good health, serving as a control. Each CDR3 is given with its conserved first and last residue. The D gene is left open where the match is weak. Clone size is stated in some rows and not others, as once, few, many or a class when expanded.

TRBJ2-2 many TRBV12-3/TRBV12-4 TRBD2 TGTGCCAGCAGGGGACTAGCGGGGGCGGGAGGGGAGCTGTTTTTT CASRGLAGAGGELFF
TRBJ2-2 NA TRBV2 NA TGTGCCAGCAGCTTAGTCGGGGGAGCAGGGGAGCTGTTTTTT CASSLVGGAGELFF
TRBJ1-2 few TRBV29-1 NA TGCAGCGTTGGAGCAGGGACGGACTATGGCTACACCTTC CSVGAGTDYGYTF
TRBJ1-5 once TRBV5-4 TRBD1 TGTGCCAGCAGCCCGGACAGGACAGGGGCTCAGCCCCAGCATTTT CASSPDRTGAQPQHF
TRBJ1-1 NA TRBV9 NA TGTGCCAGCAGCGATAGCGCCGCCTATAATTCACCCCTCTTT CASSDSAAYNSPLF
TRBJ1-5 few TRBV12-3/TRBV12-4 NA TGTGCCAGCAGTTTTAAGAGCGACAATCAGCCCCAGCATTTT CASSFKSDNQPQHF
TRBJ1-1 NA TRBV20-1 NA TGCAGTGCTGGGTCGGAGGTGGACACTGAAGCTTTCTTT CSAGSEVDTEAFF
TRBJ2-7 NA TRBV20-1 NA TGCAGTGCTCCAAACAGCGACGGCACTGAGCAGTACTTC CSAPNSDGTEQYF
TRBJ2-1 NA TRBV7-2 TRBD2 TGTGCCAGCAGCGCAGCACTAGCGGGGGGTAGGCAGACCTTC CASSAALAGGRQTF
TRBJ2-1 NA TRBV20-1 NA TGCAGTGTTAGAGTACCTCCCCTGATCGATGAGCAGTTCTTC CSVRVPPLIDEQFF
TRBJ2-7 NA TRBV2 TRBD1 TGCGCCAGCAGCCAAAACCGGACAGGATACGAGCAGTACTTC CASSQNRTGYEQYF
TRBJ2-7 many TRBV6-5 NA TGTGCCAGCAGGCGGGACAGCCGGTACGAGCAGTACTTC CASRRDSRYEQYF
TRBJ1-2 NA TRBV9 TRBD1 TGTGCCAGCAGCGTGGGACAGGGAAAATATGGCTACACCTTC CASSVGQGKYGYTF
TRBJ1-1 NA TRBV12-3/TRBV12-4 NA TGTGCCAGCAGCCTGGGGCAGACCGCGGGGGAAGCTTTCTTT CASSLGQTAGEAFF
TRBJ2-1 NA TRBV19 TRBD2 TGTGCCAGTAGTATAACTAGCGGGGAATACAATGAGCAGTTCTTC CASSITSGEYNEQFF
TRBJ2-7 NA TRBV2 NA TGTGCCACCAGTGATCAGGGGAACGGCGACACTGAGGCGTACTTT CATSDQGNGDTEAYF
TRBJ1-2 few TRBV7-9 TRBD1 TGTGCCAGCATGGGGCCCAGGGGGGCGGATGGCTACACCTTC CASMGPRGADGYTF
TRBJ2-5 NA TRBV4-3 TRBD2 TGCGCCAGCAGCCAGCAGACTAGCGGGGGGTACCAAGAGACCCAGTACTTC CASSQQTSGGYQETQYF
TRBJ2-5 few TRBV6-6 TRBD1 TGCGCCAGTTCCGGGACAGGCGAGAAGACCCAGTACTTC CASSGTGEKTQYF
TRBJ2-3 NA TRBV7-9 NA TGCGCCAGCAGCGTTCGAGCGGCGGACACAGATACGCAGTATTTT CASSVRAADTDTQYF
TRBJ1-5 NA TRBV19 NA TGTGCCAGTAGTGTACGTTCGTCAGGAGGCAATCAGCCCCAGCATTTT CASSVRSSGGNQPQHF
TRBJ1-6 many TRBV10-1 NA TGCGCCAGCAGTCCACTTCATTTCGGTGGTACCCTCCACTTT CASSPLHFGGTLHF
TRBJ1-5 few TRBV7-6 NA TGTGCCAGCAGCCGAGGAGGGACCCCCCAGCATTTT CASSRGGTPQHF
TRBJ1-4 many TRBV6-6 TRBD1 TGTGCCAGCAGTTCTCTACAGGGGAGTGAAAAACTGTTTTTT CASSSLQGSEKLFF
TRBJ2-3 NA TRBV6-4 TRBD2 TGTGCCAGCAGTGTGCTAGCGGGTGATATCGATACGCAGTATTTT CASSVLAGDIDTQYF
TRBJ2-7 NA TRBV7-2 NA TGTGCCAGCAGCCAAGATCGCGATCAGTACTTC CASSQDRDQYF
TRBJ2-1 NA TRBV7-2 NA TGTGCCAGCAGCTTAGCCAGGTTACTAGCAAGACAGACCTTC CASSLARLLARQTF
TRBJ2-6 many TRBV9 TRBD1 TGTGCCAGCAGCCCAGGGTCGGGACAGGGGGGTCCTGGGGCCAACGTCCTGACTTTC CASSPGSGQGGPGANVLTF
TRBJ2-5 NA TRBV20-1 NA TGCAGTGCTACCACAGACTCCCCAAACACCCAGTACTTC CSATTDSPNTQYF
TRBJ2-5 many TRBV29-1 TRBD1 TGCAGCGCAGACAGGGGGCGAGAGACCCAGTACTTC CSADRGRETQYF
TRBJ2-7 NA TRBV7-8 TRBD1 TGTGCCAGCAGCTTAGTACAGGGGGGATACGAGCAGTACTTC CASSLVQGGYEQYF
TRBJ2-1 NA TRBV5-4 NA TGTGCCAGCAGCCAAAGAACCGGGGGGCTGTCTGGGCAGTTCTTC CASSQRTGGLSGQFF
TRBJ2-5 NA TRBV20-1 NA TGCAGTGCTAGCCCGGCGGAACTAGAGACCCAGTACTTC CSASPAELETQYF
TRBJ1-2 NA TRBV29-1 NA TGCAGCGCAACAAAAGACGTATCTTATGGCTACACCTTC CSATKDVSYGYTF
TRBJ2-7 many TRBV30 TRBD1 TGTGCCTGGAGTTTAACCGGGACAGGGGGCTTGTTC CAWSLTGTGGLF
TRBJ2-7 NA TRBV11-2 NA TGTGCCAGCAGCTCGAATCGGGACACTTCCAACGAGCAGTACTTC CASSSNRDTSNEQYF
TRBJ2-5 NA TRBV2 NA TGTGCCAGCAGTGAACCAGAAGGGACCCAGTACTTC CASSEPEGTQYF
TRBJ1-4 NA TRBV15 NA TGTGCCACCAGCCAAGATCTTGAACAGGAAAAACTGTTTTTT CATSQDLEQEKLFF
TRBJ1-2 NA TRBV19 NA TGTGCCAGTAGTATAAGCCAGCACGGTGCCAGCTCCGGGGAGACCTTC CASSISQHGASSGETF
TRBJ1-3 NA TRBV20-1 NA TGCAGTGCTGAAGACGGCTACTCTGGAAACACCATATATTTT CSAEDGYSGNTIYF
TRBJ2-7 NA TRBV7-9 NA TGTGCCAGCAGCCAACGTCGGCAAACAGGCCACTACGAGCAGTACTTC CASSQRRQTGHYEQYF
TRBJ2-1 NA TRBV2 NA TGTGCCAGCACGGTCAGCACCGCGGCAACGCAGTTCTTC CASTVSTAATQFF
TRBJ1-1 many TRBV4-3 NA TGCGCCAGCAGCCAAGAAGTCCGAACGAGCACTGAAGCTTTCTTT CASSQEVRTSTEAFF
TRBJ2-1 NA TRBV7-2 TRBD1 TGTGCCAGCAGCCAGCATTTGGACAGGGAGTCCTACGAGGAGCAGTTCTTC CASSQHLDRESYEEQFF
TRBJ1-1 few TRBV20-1 NA TGCAGTGCTCCATCGCCAGCGGAACCTAGCACTGAAGCTTTCTTT CSAPSPAEPSTEAFF
TRBJ1-1 NA TRBV12-3/TRBV12-4 TRBD1 TGTGCCAGCAGTTTAGGGTCAGGGGGGAACACTGAAGCTTTCTTT CASSLGSGGNTEAFF
TRBJ1-5 many TRBV6-2/TRBV6-3 NA TGTGCCAGCAGTTACCCAGGGGAAGGTCAGCCCCAGCATTTT CASSYPGEGQPQHF
TRBJ1-5 once TRBV7-3 NA TGTGCCAGCTCCAAAGGAGATTCCCAGCATTTT CASSKGDSQHF
TRBJ1-1 NA TRBV5-1 NA TGCGCCAGCAGCTTGGTGGGCCTGATTCCCACTGAAGCTTTCTTT CASSLVGLIPTEAFF
TRBJ1-6 NA TRBV7-6 TRBD1 TGTGCCAGCAGCCCGGGACAGGTATCACGCCTCCACTTT CASSPGQVSRLHF
TRBJ1-5 many TRBV20-1 TRBD1 TGCAGTGCTAGAGCAGAGATGCCGGGACAGAGGCAGCCCCAGCATTTT CSARAEMPGQRQPQHF
TRBJ1-5 NA TRBV7-9 NA TGTGCCAGCAGCGACTCCGGGACCGGGGAATTTCAGCCCCAGCATTTT CASSDSGTGEFQPQHF
TRBJ2-3 NA TRBV5-5 NA TGTGCCAGCAGCTTGTCTGTCGGCACAGATACGCAGTATTTT CASSLSVGTDTQYF
TRBJ2-7 NA TRBV7-8 TRBD2 TGTGCCAGCAGCCGTAGCAGCGTGTCGGGACTAGTCTACGAGCAGTACTTC CASSRSSVSGLVYEQYF
TRBJ1-6 NA TRBV2 NA TGTGCCAGCAGTTTAAGGCCGGGCGGACGCCTACACTTT CASSLRPGGRLHF
TRBJ2-5 NA TRBV2 NA TGTGCCAGCAGTGAAGCAGGGACCCAGGAGACCCTGTACTTC CASSEAGTQETLYF